The clone carrying this T cell receptor (beta chain) was recorded a few times. As yet, its antigen is unknown. TCRdb used MiXCR to reprocess the 5' RACE reads, holding one entry per CDR3 protein. The profile covers a few hundred thousand distinct CDR3 sequences, with 20% to 25% appearing a single time and roughly 16% taken by the ten largest. The data were taken from a study of CD8 T cells in ankylosing spondylitis. Study findings and constraints: One TCR beta motif, made up of about 8 highly homologous variants, appeared characteristic of ankylosing spondylitis blood. With a CD8+ phenotype, disease-linked clones were relatively rare in peripheral blood. Significantly higher representation of disease-linked clones was reported for matched ankylosing spondylitis synovial fluid. Reports of some motif variants in reactive arthritis synovial fluid and blood predate this one.

The CDR3 length is 13 residues. Trimming took 6 bases from V and 5 from J, leaving 13 bases between them. CDR1 is LGHNT, CDR2 FRNRAP, per germline. Material: blood, either unsorted or a sorted T cell fraction (not recorded which). This chain joins TRBV12-5 and TRBJ2-5; D might be TRBD2 (5 bases). The TCR sequence derives from a male donor with ankylosing spondylitis. The CDR3 DNA sequence: TGTGCTAGTGGGCCCGACCGCGGGGAGACCCAGTACTTC. Translated, it gives CASGPDRGETQYF.